These 8 T cell receptor beta chains share one sample of origin, sequenced in a study of early stage breast cancer tumors. Profiling relied on immunoSEQ multiplex PCR, and the TCRdb table lists in-frame clones only, not all of them. Seen here are tens of thousands of clones, about 89% observed once, and the top ten hold about 5%. Specimen: blood. The receptors stem from a person in their 70s with breast cancer.

The V call is TRBV30, the J call TRBJ1-2, with TRBD1 matching over 10 bases. The CDR3 extends over 15 amino acids. Losses at the gene ends were 1 base for V and 5 bases for J; bases not matched to a gene: 7. Per germline, CDR1 GTSNPN and CDR2 SVGIG (reference sequence). The CDR3 DNA reads TGTGCCTGGAGTGCTCCTGACAGGGGGCGGTATGGCTACACCTTC. Translated, it gives CAWSAPDRGRYGYTF.

This chain's CDR3 is CASSFGQRYTF. The CDR3 nucleotides read TGTGCCAGCAGTTTCGGACAGCGCTACACCTTC. This chain connects TRBV6-5 to TRBJ1-2; D is possibly TRBD1 (6 bases). With 4 bases removed from V and 9 bases from J, the gap between germline ends came to 9 bases. The length of the CDR3 is 11 residues. CDR1 is MNHEY and CDR2 is SVGAGI in the germline V gene.

This chain connects TRBV7-2 to TRBJ1-5; D is ambiguous. The germline V gene has CDR1 SGHTA and CDR2 FQGNSA. The CDR3 spans 13 residues. V was trimmed by 1 base and J by 4 bases, leaving 5 bases between them. The CDR3, as DNA: TGTGCCAGCAGCTTAGGTAAAAATCAGCCCCAGCATTTT. It translates to CASSLGKNQPQHF.

V gene TRBV18 combines with J gene TRBJ2-7; 7 bases align to TRBD2. The length of the CDR3 is 16 residues. V was pared by 1 base and J by 0 bases, with 6 bases of the junction left unmatched. Germline V gene sequence: CDR1 KGHSH, CDR2 LQKENI. This CDR3 reads CASSPRSSGVSYEQYF. The CDR3, as DNA: TGTGCCAGCTCACCACGTTCGAGCGGGGTCTCCTACGAGCAGTACTTC.

This clone was counted between two and nine times. The chain links TRBV5-1 to TRBJ2-5; D ambiguous. This CDR3 has 12 residues. V lost 4 bases and J lost 5, with 9 bases in between. Germline lookup yields CDR1 SGHRS and CDR2 YFSETQ. The CDR3 DNA sequence: TGCGCCAGCAGCCTCCTCTCCGAGACCCAGTACTTC. It translates to CASSLLSETQYF.

The chain employs TRBV6-1 and TRBJ2-2, with D tentatively TRBD1 (5 bases). V was trimmed by 5 bases and J by 7 bases, leaving 17 bases between them. This CDR3 region has 15 residues. Looked up from germline, CDR1 is MNHNS and CDR2 is SASEGT. The CDR3: CASSLHQGAIGELFF. For the CDR3, the DNA is TGTGCCAGCAGTCTCCATCAAGGGGCGATCGGGGAGCTGTTTTTT.

V gene TRBV20-1 combines with J gene TRBJ2-2; D gene ambiguous. There are 11 residues in the CDR3. Germline loops: CDR1 DFQATT, CDR2 SNEGSKA (reference sequence). With 6 bases removed from V and 1 base from J, the gap between germline ends came to 3 bases. DNA of the CDR3: TGCAGTGCCTTGAACACCGGGGAGCTGTTTTTT. Translation gives CSALNTGELFF.

The V and J genes are TRBV19 and TRBJ2-7; no definite D call. CDR1 LNHDA and CDR2 SQIVND come from the germline V gene (reference sequence). Deletions cut 2 bases from V and 0 bases from J, with 8 bases between. The CDR3 length is 14 residues. CDR3 sequence reads: CASSISRSSYEQYF. CDR3 bases: TGTGCCAGTAGTATATCGCGGAGCTCCTACGAGCAGTACTTC.